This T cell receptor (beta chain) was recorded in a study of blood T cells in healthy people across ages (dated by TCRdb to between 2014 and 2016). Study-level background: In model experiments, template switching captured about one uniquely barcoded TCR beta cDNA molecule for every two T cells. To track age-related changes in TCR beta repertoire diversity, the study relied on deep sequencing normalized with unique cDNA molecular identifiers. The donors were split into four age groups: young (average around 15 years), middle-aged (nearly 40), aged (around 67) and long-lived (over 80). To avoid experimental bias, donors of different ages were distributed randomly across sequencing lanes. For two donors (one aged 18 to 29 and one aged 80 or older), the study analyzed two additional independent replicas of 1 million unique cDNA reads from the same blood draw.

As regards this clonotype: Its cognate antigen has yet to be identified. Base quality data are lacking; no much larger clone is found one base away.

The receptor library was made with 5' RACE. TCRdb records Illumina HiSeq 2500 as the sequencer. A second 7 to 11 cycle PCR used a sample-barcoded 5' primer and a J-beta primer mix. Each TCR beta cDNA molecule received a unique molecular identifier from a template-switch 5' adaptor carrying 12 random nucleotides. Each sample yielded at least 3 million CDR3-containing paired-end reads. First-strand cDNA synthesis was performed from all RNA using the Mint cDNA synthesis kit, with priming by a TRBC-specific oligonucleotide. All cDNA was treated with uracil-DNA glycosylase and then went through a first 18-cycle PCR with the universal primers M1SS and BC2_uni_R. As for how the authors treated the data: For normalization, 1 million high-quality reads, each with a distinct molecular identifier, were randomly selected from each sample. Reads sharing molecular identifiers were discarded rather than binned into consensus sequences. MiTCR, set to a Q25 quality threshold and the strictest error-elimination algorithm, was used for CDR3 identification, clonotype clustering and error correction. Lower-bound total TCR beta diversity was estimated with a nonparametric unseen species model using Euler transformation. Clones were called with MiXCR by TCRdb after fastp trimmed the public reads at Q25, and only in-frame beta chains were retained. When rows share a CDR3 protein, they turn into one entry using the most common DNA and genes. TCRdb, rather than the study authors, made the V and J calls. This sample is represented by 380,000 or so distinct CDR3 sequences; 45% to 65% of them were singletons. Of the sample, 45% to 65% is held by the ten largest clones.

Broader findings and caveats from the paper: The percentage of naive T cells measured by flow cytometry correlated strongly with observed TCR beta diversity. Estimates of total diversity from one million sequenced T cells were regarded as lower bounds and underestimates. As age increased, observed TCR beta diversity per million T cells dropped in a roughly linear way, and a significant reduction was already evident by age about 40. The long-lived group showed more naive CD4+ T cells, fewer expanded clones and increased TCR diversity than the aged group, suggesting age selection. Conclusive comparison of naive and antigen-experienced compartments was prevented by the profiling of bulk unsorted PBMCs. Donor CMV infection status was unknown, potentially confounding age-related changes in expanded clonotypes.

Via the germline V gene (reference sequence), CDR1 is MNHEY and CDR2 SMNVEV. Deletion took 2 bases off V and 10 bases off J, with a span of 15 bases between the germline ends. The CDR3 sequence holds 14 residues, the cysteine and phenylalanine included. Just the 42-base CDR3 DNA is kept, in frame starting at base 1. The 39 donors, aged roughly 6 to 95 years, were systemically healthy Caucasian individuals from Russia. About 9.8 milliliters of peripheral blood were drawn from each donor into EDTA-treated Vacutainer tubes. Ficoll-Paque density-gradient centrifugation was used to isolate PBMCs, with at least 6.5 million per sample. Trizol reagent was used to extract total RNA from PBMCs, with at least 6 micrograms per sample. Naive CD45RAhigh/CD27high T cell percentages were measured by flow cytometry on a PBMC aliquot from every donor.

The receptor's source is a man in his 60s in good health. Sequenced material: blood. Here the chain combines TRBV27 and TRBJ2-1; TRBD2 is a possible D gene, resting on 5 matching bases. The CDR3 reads CASSLRPRGGEQFF. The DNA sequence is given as TGTGCCAGCAGTTTAAGGCCCCGAGGAGGCGAGCAGTTCTTC.